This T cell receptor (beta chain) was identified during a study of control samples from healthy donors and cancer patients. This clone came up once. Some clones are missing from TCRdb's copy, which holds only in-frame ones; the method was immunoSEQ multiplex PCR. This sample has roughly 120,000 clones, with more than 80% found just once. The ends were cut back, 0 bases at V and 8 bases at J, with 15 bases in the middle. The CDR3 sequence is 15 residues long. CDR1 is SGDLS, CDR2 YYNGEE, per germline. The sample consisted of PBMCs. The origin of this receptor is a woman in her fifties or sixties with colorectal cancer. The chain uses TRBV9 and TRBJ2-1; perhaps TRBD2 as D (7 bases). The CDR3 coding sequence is TGTGCCAGCAGCGTAGCGGGGGGCACGGGCTATGAGCAGTTCTTC. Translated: CASSVAGGTGYEQFF.